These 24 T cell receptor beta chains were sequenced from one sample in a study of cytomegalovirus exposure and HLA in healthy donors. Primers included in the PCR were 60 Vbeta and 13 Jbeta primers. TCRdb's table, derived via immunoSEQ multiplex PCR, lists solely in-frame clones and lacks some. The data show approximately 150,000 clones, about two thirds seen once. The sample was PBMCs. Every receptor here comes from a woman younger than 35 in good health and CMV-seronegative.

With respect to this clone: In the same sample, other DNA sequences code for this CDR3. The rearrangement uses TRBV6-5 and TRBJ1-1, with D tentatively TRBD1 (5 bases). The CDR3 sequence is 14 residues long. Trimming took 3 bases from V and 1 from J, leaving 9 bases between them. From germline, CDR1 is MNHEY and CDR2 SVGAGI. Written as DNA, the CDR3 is TGTGCCAGCAGTTATTGGCAGGGGAACACTGAAGCTTTCTTT. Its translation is CASSYWQGNTEAFF.

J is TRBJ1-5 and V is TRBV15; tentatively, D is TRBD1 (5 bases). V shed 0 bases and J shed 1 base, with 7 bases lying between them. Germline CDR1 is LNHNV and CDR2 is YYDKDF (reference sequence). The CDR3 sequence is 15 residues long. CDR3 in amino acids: CATSRDHRSNQPQHF. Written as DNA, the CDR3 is TGTGCCACCAGCAGAGATCACAGGAGCAATCAGCCCCAGCATTTT. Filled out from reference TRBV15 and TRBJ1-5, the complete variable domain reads DAMVIQNPRYQVTQFGKPVTLSCSQTLNHNVMYWYQQKSSQAPKLLFHYYDKDFNNEADTPDNFQSRRPNTSFCFLDIRSPGLGDTAMYLCATSRDHRSNQPQHFGDGTRLSIL.

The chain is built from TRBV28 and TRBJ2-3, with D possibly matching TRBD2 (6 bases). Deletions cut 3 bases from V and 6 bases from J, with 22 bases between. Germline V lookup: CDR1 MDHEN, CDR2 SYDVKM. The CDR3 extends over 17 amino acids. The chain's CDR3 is CASSFRGSSPARDTQYF. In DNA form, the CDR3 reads TGTGCCAGCAGTTTTCGGGGGTCATCGCCCGCCCGTGATACGCAGTATTTT.

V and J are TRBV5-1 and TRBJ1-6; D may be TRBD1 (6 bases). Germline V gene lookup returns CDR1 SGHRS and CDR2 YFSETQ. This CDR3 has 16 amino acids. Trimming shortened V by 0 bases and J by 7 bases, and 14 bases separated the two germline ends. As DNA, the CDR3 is TGCGCCAGCAGCTTGGACGTACAGGGTGGGAATTCACCCCTCCACTTT. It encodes CASSLDVQGGNSPLHF.

DNA of the CDR3: TGTGCCAGCAGCTTGAGGACAGGGAGGGCTCATGGCTACACCTTC. Amino acids: CASSLRTGRAHGYTF. The genes are TRBV13 and TRBJ1-2; 8 nucleotides match TRBD1. Germline V lookup: CDR1 PRHDT, CDR2 FYEKMQ (reference sequence). The CDR3 length is 15 residues. V was pared by 3 bases and J by 6 bases, with 9 bases of the junction left unmatched.

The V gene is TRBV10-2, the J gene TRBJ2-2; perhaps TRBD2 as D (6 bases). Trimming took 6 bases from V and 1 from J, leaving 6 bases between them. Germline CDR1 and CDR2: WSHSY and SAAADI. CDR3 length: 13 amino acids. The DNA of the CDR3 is TGCGCCAGCAGGGGACTGAACACCGGGGAGCTGTTTTTT. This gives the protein CASRGLNTGELFF.

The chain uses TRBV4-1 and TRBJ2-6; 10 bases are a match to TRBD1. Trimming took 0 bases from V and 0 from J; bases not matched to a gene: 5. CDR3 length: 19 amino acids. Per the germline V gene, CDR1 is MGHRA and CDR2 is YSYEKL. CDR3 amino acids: CASSQDSRTGGSGANVLTF. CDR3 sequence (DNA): TGCGCCAGCAGCCAAGATAGTAGGACAGGGGGCTCTGGGGCCAACGTCCTGACTTTC.

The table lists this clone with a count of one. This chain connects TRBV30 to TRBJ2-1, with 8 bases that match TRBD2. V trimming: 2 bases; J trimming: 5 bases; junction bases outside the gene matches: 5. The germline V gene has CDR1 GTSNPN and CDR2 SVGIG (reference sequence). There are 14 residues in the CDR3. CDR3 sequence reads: CAWSRGGPNNEQFF. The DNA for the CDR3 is TGTGCCTGGAGTCGGGGGGGCCCCAACAATGAGCAGTTCTTC.

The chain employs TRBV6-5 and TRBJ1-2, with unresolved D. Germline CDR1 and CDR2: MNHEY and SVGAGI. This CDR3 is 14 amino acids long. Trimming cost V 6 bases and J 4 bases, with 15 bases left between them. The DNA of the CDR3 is TGTGCCAGCAGGGAGCGCGATGGCCTCTATGGCTACACCTTC. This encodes CASRERDGLYGYTF.

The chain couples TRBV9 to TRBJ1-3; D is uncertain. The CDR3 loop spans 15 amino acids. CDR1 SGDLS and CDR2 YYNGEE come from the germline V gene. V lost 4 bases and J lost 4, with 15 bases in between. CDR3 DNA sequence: TGTGCCAGCAGCCCCCTTGGATCGGAGGGAAACACCATATATTTT. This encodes CASSPLGSEGNTIYF.

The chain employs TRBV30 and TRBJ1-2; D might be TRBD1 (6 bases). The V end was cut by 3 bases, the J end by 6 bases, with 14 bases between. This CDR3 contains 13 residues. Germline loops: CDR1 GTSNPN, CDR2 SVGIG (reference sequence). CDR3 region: CAWSHQGWDGYTF. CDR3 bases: TGTGCCTGGAGCCATCAGGGGTGGGATGGCTACACCTTC.

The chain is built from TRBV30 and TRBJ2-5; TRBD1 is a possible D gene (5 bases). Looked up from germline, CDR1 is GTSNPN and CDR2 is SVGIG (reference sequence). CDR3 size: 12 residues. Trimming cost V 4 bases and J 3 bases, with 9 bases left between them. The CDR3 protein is CAWTPTEETQYF. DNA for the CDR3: TGTGCCTGGACCCCGACAGAAGAGACCCAGTACTTC. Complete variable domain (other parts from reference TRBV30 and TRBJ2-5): SQTIHQWPATLVQPVGSPLSLECTVEGTSNPNLYWYRQAAGRGLQLLFYSVGIGQISSEVPQNLSASRPQDRQFILSSKKLLLSDSGFYLCAWTPTEETQYFGPGTRLLVL.

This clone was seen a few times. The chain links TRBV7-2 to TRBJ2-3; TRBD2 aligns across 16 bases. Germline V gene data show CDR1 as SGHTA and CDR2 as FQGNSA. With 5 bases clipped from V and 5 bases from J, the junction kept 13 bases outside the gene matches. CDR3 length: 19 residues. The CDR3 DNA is TGTGCCAGCAGCGATCCTCCGGGACTAGCGGGGGGGCAAGTAGATACGCAGTATTTT. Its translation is CASSDPPGLAGGQVDTQYF. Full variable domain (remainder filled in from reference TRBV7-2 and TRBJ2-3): GAGVSQSPSNKVTEKGKDVELRCDPISGHTALYWYRQSLGQGLEFLIYFQGNSAPDKSGLPSDRFSAERTGGSVSTLTIQRTQQEDSAVYLCASSDPPGLAGGQVDTQYFGPGTRLTVL.

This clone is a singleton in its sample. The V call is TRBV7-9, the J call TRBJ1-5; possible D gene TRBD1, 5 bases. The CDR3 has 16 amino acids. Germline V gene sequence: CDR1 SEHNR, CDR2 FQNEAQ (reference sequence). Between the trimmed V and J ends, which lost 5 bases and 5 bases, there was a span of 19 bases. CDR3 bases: TGTGCCAGCAGCAACCCCGGGGGGGGGATTGATCAGCCCCAGCATTTT. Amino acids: CASSNPGGGIDQPQHF.

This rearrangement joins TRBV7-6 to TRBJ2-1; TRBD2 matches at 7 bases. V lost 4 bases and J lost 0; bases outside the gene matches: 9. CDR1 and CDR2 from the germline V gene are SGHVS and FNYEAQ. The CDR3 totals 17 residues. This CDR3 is CASSSSGESFSYNEQFF. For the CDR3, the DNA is TGTGCCAGCAGCTCGAGCGGGGAGTCTTTCTCCTACAATGAGCAGTTCTTC.

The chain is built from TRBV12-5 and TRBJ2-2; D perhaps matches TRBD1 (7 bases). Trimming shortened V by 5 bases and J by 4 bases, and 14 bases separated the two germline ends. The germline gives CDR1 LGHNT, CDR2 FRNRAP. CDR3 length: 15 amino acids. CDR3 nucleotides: TGTGCTAGTGGTCCCGCGGGACAGTTCACCGGGGAGCTGTTTTTT. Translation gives CASGPAGQFTGELFF.

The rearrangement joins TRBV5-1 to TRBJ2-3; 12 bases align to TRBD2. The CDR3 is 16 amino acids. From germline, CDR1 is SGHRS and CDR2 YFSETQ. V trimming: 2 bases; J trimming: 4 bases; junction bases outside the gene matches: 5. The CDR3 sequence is CASSFRTSGAPDTQYF. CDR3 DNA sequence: TGCGCCAGCAGCTTCCGGACTAGCGGGGCTCCAGATACGCAGTATTTT. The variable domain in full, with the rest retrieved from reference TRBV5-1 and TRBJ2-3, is KAGVTQTPRYLIKTRGQQVTLSCSPISGHRSVSWYQQTPGQGLQFLFEYFSETQRNKGNFPGRFSGRQFSNSRSEMNVSTLELGDSALYLCASSFRTSGAPDTQYFGPGTRLTVL.

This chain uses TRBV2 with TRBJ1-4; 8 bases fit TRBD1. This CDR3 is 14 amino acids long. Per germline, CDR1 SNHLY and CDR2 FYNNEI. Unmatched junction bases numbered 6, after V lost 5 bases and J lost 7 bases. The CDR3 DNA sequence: TGTGCCAGCAGTCCCGGGACAGGATTTGAAAAACTGTTTTTT. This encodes CASSPGTGFEKLFF.

This CDR3 reads CASSSGGTGEQYF. In nucleotides, the CDR3 is TGCGCCAGCAGCTCCGGCGGGACAGGGGAGCAGTACTTC. This chain joins TRBV5-1 and TRBJ2-7; 9 bases agree with TRBD1. Germline V CDR1 and CDR2: SGHRS, YFSETQ. The CDR3 sequence is 13 residues long. V lost 3 bases and J lost 7; bases outside the gene matches: 5.

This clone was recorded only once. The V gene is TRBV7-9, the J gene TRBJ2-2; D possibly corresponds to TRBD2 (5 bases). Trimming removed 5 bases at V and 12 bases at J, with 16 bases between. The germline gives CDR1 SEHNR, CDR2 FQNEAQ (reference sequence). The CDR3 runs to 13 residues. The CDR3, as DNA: TGTGCCAGCAGCCTCGCGGAGGCTCGTAAGCTGTTTTTT. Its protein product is CASSLAEARKLFF.

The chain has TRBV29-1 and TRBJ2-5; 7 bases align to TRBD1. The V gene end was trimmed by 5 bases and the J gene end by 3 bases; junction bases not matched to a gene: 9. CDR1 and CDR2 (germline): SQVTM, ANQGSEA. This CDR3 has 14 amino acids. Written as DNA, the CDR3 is TGCAGCGTTCTCGGGACAGTCGGAGAAGAGACCCAGTACTTC. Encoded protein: CSVLGTVGEETQYF.

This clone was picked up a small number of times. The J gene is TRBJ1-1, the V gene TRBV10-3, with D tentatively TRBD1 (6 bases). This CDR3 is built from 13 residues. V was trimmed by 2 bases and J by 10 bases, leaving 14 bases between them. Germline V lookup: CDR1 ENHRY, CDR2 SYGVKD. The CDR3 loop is CAISETGMVGAFF. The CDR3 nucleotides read TGTGCCATCAGTGAGACAGGGATGGTCGGAGCTTTCTTT.

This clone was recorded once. DNA for the CDR3: TGTGCCAGCAGCCCGGGACTAGCGGGAGGGCCCTTATGGGCAGATACGCAGTATTTT. Its protein is CASSPGLAGGPLWADTQYF. The gene calls are TRBV13 and TRBJ2-3, with 16 bases lining up with TRBD2. Trimming removed 5 bases from V and 4 bases from J; junction bases left unmatched: 12. This CDR3 is 19 amino acids long. Germline V gene lookup returns CDR1 PRHDT and CDR2 FYEKMQ (reference sequence).

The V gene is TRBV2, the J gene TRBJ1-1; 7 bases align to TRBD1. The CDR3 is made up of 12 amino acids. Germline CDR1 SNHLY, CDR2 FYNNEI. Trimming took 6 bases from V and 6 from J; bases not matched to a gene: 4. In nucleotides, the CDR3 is TGTGCCAGCAGGGCCGGGACAGCTGAAGCTTTCTTT. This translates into CASRAGTAEAFF.